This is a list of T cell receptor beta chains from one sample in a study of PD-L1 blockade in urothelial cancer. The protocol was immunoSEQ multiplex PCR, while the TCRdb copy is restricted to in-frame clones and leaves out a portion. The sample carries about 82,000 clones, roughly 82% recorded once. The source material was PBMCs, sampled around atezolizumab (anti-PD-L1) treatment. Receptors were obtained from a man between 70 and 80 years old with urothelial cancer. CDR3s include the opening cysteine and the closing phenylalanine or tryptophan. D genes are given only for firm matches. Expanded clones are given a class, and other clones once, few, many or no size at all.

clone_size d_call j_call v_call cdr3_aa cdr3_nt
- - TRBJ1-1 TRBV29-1 CSVQGLDTEAFF TGCAGCGTTCAGGGGCTAGACACTGAAGCTTTCTTT
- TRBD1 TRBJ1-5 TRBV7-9 CASSFSGTGGPPGNQPQHF TGTGCCAGCAGCTTCTCCGGGACAGGGGGTCCCCCTGGCAATCAGCCCCAGCATTTT
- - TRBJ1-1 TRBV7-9 CASSPQGVNTEAFF TGTGCCAGCAGCCCCCAGGGCGTTAACACTGAAGCTTTCTTT
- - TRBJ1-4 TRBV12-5 CASGSWTVNEKLFF TGTGCTAGTGGGTCGTGGACAGTCAATGAAAAACTGTTTTTT
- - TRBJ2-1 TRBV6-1 CASRQDGVVGNEQFF TGTGCCAGTCGACAGGACGGGGTTGTGGGTAATGAGCAGTTCTTC
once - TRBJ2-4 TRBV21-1 CASSGRIAGEAKNIQYF TGTGCCAGCAGCGGACGAATAGCGGGGGAAGCCAAAAACATTCAGTACTTC
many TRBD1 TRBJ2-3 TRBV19 CASSMRQGRTDTQYF TGTGCCAGTAGTATGCGACAGGGACGAACAGATACGCAGTATTTT
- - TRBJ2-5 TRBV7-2 CASSLGGRGETQYF TGTGCCAGCAGCTTAGGGGGGCGCGGGGAGACCCAGTACTTC
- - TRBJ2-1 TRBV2 CASNYRSGYNEQFF TGTGCCAGCAATTATCGCAGCGGTTACAATGAGCAGTTCTTC
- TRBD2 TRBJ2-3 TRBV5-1 CASSLEREIDTQYF TGCGCCAGCAGCTTGGAGCGGGAGATAGATACGCAGTATTTT
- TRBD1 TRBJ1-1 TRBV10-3 CAISAGRGRTEAFF TGTGCCATCAGTGCGGGCAGGGGGAGGACTGAAGCTTTCTTT
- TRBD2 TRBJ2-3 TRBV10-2 CASSDPPSGGGDTQYF TGCGCCAGCAGTGACCCCCCTAGCGGGGGTGGTGATACGCAGTATTTT
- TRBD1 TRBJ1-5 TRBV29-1 CSVKTGIGNQPQHF TGCAGCGTCAAGACAGGGATCGGCAATCAGCCCCAGCATTTT
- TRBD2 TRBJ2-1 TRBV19 CASSPWDGGDHNEQFF TGTGCCAGTAGTCCCTGGGATGGGGGGGACCACAATGAGCAGTTCTTC
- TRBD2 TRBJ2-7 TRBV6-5 CASSRGAQHEQYF TGTGCCAGCTCGCGGGGGGCTCAGCACGAGCAGTACTTC
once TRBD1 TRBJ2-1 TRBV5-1 CASSYPGQDSTSSYNEQFF TGCGCCAGCAGCTACCCGGGACAGGATTCCACCAGCTCCTACAATGAGCAGTTCTTC
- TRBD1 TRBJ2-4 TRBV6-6 CASSYWVGQGQNIQYF TGTGCCAGCAGTTACTGGGTGGGACAGGGCCAAAACATTCAGTACTTC
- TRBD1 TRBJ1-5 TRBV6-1 CASSEGRQGVAGPQHF TGTGCCAGCAGTGAAGGAAGACAGGGGGTAGCGGGGCCCCAGCATTTT
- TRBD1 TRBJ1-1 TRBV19 CASSAAGTGDAFF TGTGCCAGTAGTGCCGCCGGGACAGGGGATGCTTTCTTT
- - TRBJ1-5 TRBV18 CASSPTTAYSNQPQHF TGTGCCAGCTCTCCGACGACAGCTTATAGCAATCAGCCCCAGCATTTT
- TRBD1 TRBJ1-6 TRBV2 CASTLRDRVLTVLHF TGTGCCAGCACCCTCCGGGACAGGGTACTTACGGTTCTCCACTTT
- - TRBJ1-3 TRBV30 CAWSVSLGNTIYF TGTGCCTGGAGTGTAAGCCTCGGAAACACCATATATTTT
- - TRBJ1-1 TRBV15 CATSTDERDTEAFF TGTGCCACCAGCACAGACGAACGGGATACTGAAGCTTTCTTT
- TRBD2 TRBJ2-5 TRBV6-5 CASSYGARTSGETQYF TGTGCCAGCAGTTACGGTGCCCGGACTAGCGGAGAGACCCAGTACTTC